The clone carrying this T cell receptor beta chain turned up a few times. The antigen remains undetermined. The source material, RNA transcripts, was used to amplify TCR beta CDR3 regions. The TCR CDR3 first-round RT-PCR relied on the HTBI primer set. One entry per CDR3 protein results from TCRdb running MiXCR on the multiplex PCR reads. The repertoire holds some 300,000 distinct CDR3 sequences, with approximately 18% as singletons. CDR1 KGHDR and CDR2 SFDVKD come from the germline V gene. V lost 4 bases and J 0 bases, leaving 18 bases between the germline ends. The length of the CDR3 is 18 residues. This sample was taken from a study of T cells in Graves' hyperthyroidism and ophthalmopathy. Findings and caveats of the study: Most thyroid clonotypes expanded above 0.001 were also detected in blood.

Exclusions: uncontrolled infection, other autoimmune disease, pregnancy, lactation. Clinical symptoms, serum thyroxine, TRAb, thyroid ultrasound and orbital computed tomography informed diagnoses. From approximately 9.3 ml of fresh peripheral blood, PBMCs were isolated. The chain links TRBV24-1 to TRBJ2-1, with TRBD2 as a possible D gene (6 bases). Sequencing was performed on blood. The sequence derives from a man aged 45 to 65 with Graves' ophthalmopathy. In DNA, the CDR3 is TGTGCCACCAGTGACCTCCCTTCTAGCGCAAGCTCCTACAATGAGCAGTTCTTC. Translation gives CATSDLPSSASSYNEQFF.